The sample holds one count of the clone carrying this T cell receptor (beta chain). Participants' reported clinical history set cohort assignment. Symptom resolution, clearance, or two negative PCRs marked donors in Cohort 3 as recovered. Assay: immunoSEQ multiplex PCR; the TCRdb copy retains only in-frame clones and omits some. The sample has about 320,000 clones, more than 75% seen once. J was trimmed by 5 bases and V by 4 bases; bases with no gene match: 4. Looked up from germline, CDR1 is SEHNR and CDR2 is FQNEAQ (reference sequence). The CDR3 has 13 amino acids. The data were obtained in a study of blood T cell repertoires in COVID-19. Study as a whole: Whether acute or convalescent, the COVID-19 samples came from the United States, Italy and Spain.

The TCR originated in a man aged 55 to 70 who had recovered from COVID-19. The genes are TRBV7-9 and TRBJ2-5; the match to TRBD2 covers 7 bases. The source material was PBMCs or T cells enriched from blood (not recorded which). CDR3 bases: TGTGCCAGCAGCTGGGACTACAAGGAGACCCAGTACTTC. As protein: CASSWDYKETQYF.